This T cell receptor beta chain comes out of a study of shared clonotypes between healthy human individuals. General observations from the study: In four donors, about 5% of naive CD4 clonotypes appeared in common. Clonotype sharing among donors was thought likely to change with sequencing depth.

In the original processing: ImmunoSEQ sequences covered only the junction and lacked quality scores; filtering therefore differed. Profiled with immunoSEQ multiplex PCR; TCRdb holds only in-frame clones, not every one. V and J calls plus clone size are reproduced from that table; the DNA served to infer D and trimming. This sample yields roughly 1,800,000 clones, of which less than 95% are seen a single time; under 1.5% belongs to the top ten. A note on this clone: Its antigen remains unidentified.

Selected positively for CCR7 and CD45RO-negative, naive CD8 cells excluded terminally differentiated effector memory CD45RA+ cells. There are 14 residues in the CDR3. Trimming removed 4 bases from V and 8 bases from J, with 18 bases in between. CDR1 and CDR2 (germline): SGHRS, YFSETQ. The chain uses TRBV5-1 and TRBJ1-2; TRBD1 is a possible D gene (6 bases). This clonotype was obtained from a man between 18 and 29 years old in good health. Sequencing was performed on naive CD8+ T cells sorted from blood. This CDR3 reads CASSQTGAAFGYTF. The CDR3 DNA reads TGCGCCAGCAGCCAAACGGGGGCGGCCTTCGGCTACACCTTC.